This T cell receptor beta chain emerged from a study of blood T cell repertoires in COVID-19 (dated by TCRdb to the early 2020s). Some background on the complete study: Collaborator samples came from the United States, Italy and Spain and covered acute and convalescent phases of COVID-19. The samples were drawn from the first 160 participants of the ongoing ImmuneRACE study and from 950 to 1,500 subjects provided by 6 global collaborators. Nearly every sample came with metadata listing a de-identified subject ID, COVID-19 status, age in years and sex. The material from the prospective study consisted of cDNA or gDNA derived from T cells, B-cell-depleted T cells, or PBMCs. The dataset comprised deeply sampled blood TCRbeta repertoires from subjects exposed to, actively infected with, or recovered from COVID-19. Where HLA class I and class II types were available, the types were taken from metadata supplied by the sample provider, not from assay-based typing. The repertoires were released in a freely available public database meant as a resource for research on the immune response to SARS-CoV-2.

Points on this clone: What this receptor recognizes is not known. Per-base qualities were not stored, and no clone one base away is much larger.

What the authors observed across the whole study: The amount of clinical and demographic metadata varied by source and participant and was provided uncurated.

Whole blood was collected in K2EDTA tubes by collaborating institutions according to the institutions' own protocols. Collaborator samples were shipped for TCRbeta analysis as frozen whole blood, isolated PBMCs, or DNA extracted from either sample type. TCRbeta CDR3 regions were amplified from genomic DNA using the immunoSEQ Assay, a bias-controlled multiplex PCR. As for how the authors treated the data: The number of nucleated cells in each sample was estimated from the amplification of reference gene primers within the assay. To quantify the absolute abundance of each unique TCRbeta CDR3 rearrangement, sequence reads were collapsed and filtered. For each sample, productive Simpson clonality was calculated as the square root of Simpson's diversity index across productive rearrangements. The immuneACCESS repertoire file appears here via TCRdb, limited to in-frame rearrangements. These files lack a portion of the clones; in checked studies, under half of the deficit traces to unresolved V genes, and the cause of the others is not known. V and J calls and clone size are given by that table; D and trimming were obtained from the DNA. Present in this sample are nearly 60,000 clones, around 90% of which were seen just once. Roughly an eighth of the sample comes from the top ten.

V is pared back by 2 bases and J by 6 bases, with 13 bases lying between the germline termini. In the germline V gene, CDR1 corresponds to SQVTM and CDR2 to ANQGSEA. CDR3 length: 13 amino acids, cysteine to phenylalanine. The entry retains the CDR3 DNA only, 39 bases that are in frame from base 1. The sequence links TRBV29-1 to TRBJ1-1, with a weak D call of TRBD1 (6 bases match). The sequenced material came from peripheral blood. The receptor comes from a man in his sixties with active COVID-19. The nucleotide sequence is TGCAGCGTTGAACTGTTGTCAGGGGCTGAAGCTTTCTTT. Its amino acids are CSVELLSGAEAFF.